The sequence of this TCR beta chain was determined in a study of glioma-infiltrating T cells after dendritic cell vaccination. Study-wide findings and caveats: The cohort had few patients with full blood and tumor sets. TCR clonality showed no direct relationship with survival.

CDR1 is MNHNS and CDR2 is SASEGT in the germline V gene. The trim removed 5 bases at V and 3 bases at J, leaving 1 base unmatched. The CDR3 has 14 amino acids. Primers: 60 V beta forward and 13 J beta reverse. TCRdb's copy holds only in-frame clones and misses some; the assay was immunoSEQ multiplex PCR. The table records 70,000 to 100,000 clones, around 86% of them present only once. The time point was: after dendritic cell vaccination, including at tumor progression/relapse. In the case of this clone: Its target is unknown.

The chain has TRBV6-1 and TRBJ2-7; TRBD2 aligns across 13 bases. The clonotype comes from a human donor with glioblastoma. The specimen comprised blood, sampled after dendritic cell vaccination. CDR3 nucleotides: TGTGCCAGCAGTCGGACTAGCGGGGGCTACGAGCAGTACTTC. This translates into CASSRTSGGYEQYF.